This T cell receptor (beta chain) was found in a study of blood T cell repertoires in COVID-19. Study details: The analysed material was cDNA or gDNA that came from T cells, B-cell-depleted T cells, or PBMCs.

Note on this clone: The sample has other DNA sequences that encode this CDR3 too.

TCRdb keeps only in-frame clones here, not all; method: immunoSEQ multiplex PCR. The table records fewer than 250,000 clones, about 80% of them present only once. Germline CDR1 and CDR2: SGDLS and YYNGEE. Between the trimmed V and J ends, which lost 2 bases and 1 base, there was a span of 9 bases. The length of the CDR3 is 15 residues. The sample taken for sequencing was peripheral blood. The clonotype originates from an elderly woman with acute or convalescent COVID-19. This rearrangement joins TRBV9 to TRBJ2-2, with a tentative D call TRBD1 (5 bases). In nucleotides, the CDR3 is TGTGCCAGCAGCGTGGGCAGGGTGAACACCGGGGAGCTGTTTTTT. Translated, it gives CASSVGRVNTGELFF.